This note documents a single T cell receptor (beta chain) sequence. Its specificity is not known. The PCR had 60 Vbeta and 13 Jbeta primers. Only in-frame clones appear in the TCRdb table, and some are missing; sequencing was by immunoSEQ multiplex PCR. Here the sample spans 130,000 to 150,000 clones, roughly 80% being singletons. The data originate from a study of cytomegalovirus exposure and HLA in healthy donors. Deletions cut 2 bases from V and 5 bases from J, with 18 bases between. This CDR3 is built from 17 residues. The germline gives CDR1 MGHRA, CDR2 YSYEKL. Overall study findings and caveats: Earlier analysis found most TCR beta V segments productive about 87% or about 30% of the time. There were some public TCRs occurring in many donors, but most TCR sequences were rare. Specificity of a few CMV-associated chains for CMV antigens was verified in vitro.

Sequenced material: PBMCs. This TCR was sampled from a man aged 40-49 years in good health and CMV-seropositive. The rearrangement joins TRBV4-1 to TRBJ2-2; no clear D. CDR3 sequence (DNA): TGCGCCAGCAGCCAACGACACGTGGCTGAACGAACCGGGGAGCTGTTTTTT. As protein: CASSQRHVAERTGELFF.